The rows below give T cell receptor beta chains drawn from one sample of a study of patients and donors after allogeneic stem cell transplantation. Each CDR3 protein gets one entry after TCRdb re-called the RT-PCR reads with MiXCR. Of roughly 140,000 distinct CDR3 sequences in the sample, 37% were seen once. Sequencing used blood, either unsorted or a sorted T cell fraction (not recorded which). The receptors derive from a human donor who was either an allogeneic HSCT recipient or a stem cell or donor lymphocyte infusion donor (not recorded which). It is not recorded whose cells these are; they may come from a transplant donor. The CDR3 runs from the conserved cysteine through the conserved F or W. Each record gives: clone size, J gene, V gene, D gene, CDR3 protein, CDR3 DNA. The D gene is left open where the match is weak. The size of a clone is reported for some rows only, either as once, few or many, or as a class for expanded clones.

clone_size: NA
j_call: TRBJ1-1
v_call: TRBV6-6
d_call: NA
cdr3_aa: CASSLRGSTNTEAFF
cdr3_nt: TGTGCCAGCAGTTTACGGGGGAGCACGAACACTGAAGCTTTCTTT

clone_size: NA
j_call: TRBJ1-1
v_call: TRBV27
d_call: TRBD1
cdr3_aa: CASGSRDRNTEAFF
cdr3_nt: TGTGCCAGCGGAAGCCGGGACAGGAACACTGAAGCTTTCTTT

clone_size: NA
j_call: TRBJ1-6
v_call: TRBV3-1
d_call: TRBD1
cdr3_aa: CASSQHPGTAASPLHF
cdr3_nt: TGTGCCAGCAGCCAACACCCCGGGACAGCTGCCTCACCCCTCCACTTT

clone_size: many
j_call: TRBJ2-2
v_call: TRBV10-3
d_call: NA
cdr3_aa: CAISDYSGTPARTGELFF
cdr3_nt: TGTGCCATCAGTGACTATTCCGGGACCCCAGCCCGCACCGGGGAGCTGTTTTTT

clone_size: few
j_call: TRBJ1-6
v_call: TRBV19
d_call: TRBD1
cdr3_aa: CATTSGQGISPLHF
cdr3_nt: TGTGCCACCACTTCGGGACAGGGTATTTCACCCCTCCACTTT

clone_size: NA
j_call: TRBJ1-4
v_call: TRBV11-2
d_call: NA
cdr3_aa: CASSPGRGAGTNEKLFF
cdr3_nt: TGTGCCAGCAGCCCCGGGAGGGGGGCCGGGACTAATGAAAAACTGTTTTTT

clone_size: NA
j_call: TRBJ2-4
v_call: TRBV7-2
d_call: NA
cdr3_aa: CASSRPMGGESLAKNIQYF
cdr3_nt: TGTGCCAGCAGTCGACCAATGGGGGGAGAGAGCTTAGCCAAAAACATTCAGTACTTC

clone_size: NA
j_call: TRBJ1-2
v_call: TRBV24-1
d_call: NA
cdr3_aa: CATSESNPQSFVF
cdr3_nt: TGTGCCACCAGTGAGTCCAACCCACAGAGTTTCGTCTTC

clone_size: NA
j_call: TRBJ2-7
v_call: TRBV7-9
d_call: NA
cdr3_aa: CASSLASLSEEGNEQYF
cdr3_nt: TGTGCCAGCAGCTTAGCGTCCCTATCAGAGGAAGGGAACGAGCAGTACTTC

clone_size: NA
j_call: TRBJ1-2
v_call: TRBV4-3
d_call: NA
cdr3_aa: CASSQRDGDYGYTF
cdr3_nt: TGCGCCAGCAGCCAAAGGGACGGAGACTATGGCTACACCTTC

clone_size: few
j_call: TRBJ1-1
v_call: TRBV29-1
d_call: NA
cdr3_aa: CSVGQGAEAFF
cdr3_nt: TGCAGCGTGGGACAAGGGGCTGAAGCTTTCTTT

clone_size: NA
j_call: TRBJ2-1
v_call: TRBV28
d_call: NA
cdr3_aa: CASSSRWTDLYNEQFF
cdr3_nt: TGTGCCAGCAGTTCCCGATGGACAGACCTATACAATGAGCAGTTCTTC

clone_size: few
j_call: TRBJ1-2
v_call: TRBV7-2
d_call: TRBD1
cdr3_aa: CASSFPGQGGRGYTF
cdr3_nt: TGTGCCAGCAGCTTCCCGGGACAGGGGGGGAGAGGCTACACCTTC

clone_size: NA
j_call: TRBJ2-5
v_call: TRBV11-2
d_call: TRBD2
cdr3_aa: CASSSPRAGGQETQYF
cdr3_nt: TGTGCCAGCAGCTCCCCGAGGGCGGGGGGACAAGAGACCCAGTACTTC

clone_size: NA
j_call: TRBJ1-1
v_call: TRBV20-1
d_call: NA
cdr3_aa: CSASLPLEAFF
cdr3_nt: TGCAGTGCTAGTCTTCCTCTTGAGGCTTTCTTT

clone_size: NA
j_call: TRBJ1-1
v_call: TRBV10-3
d_call: NA
cdr3_aa: CAISVEPSPAEAFF
cdr3_nt: TGTGCCATCAGTGTAGAGCCTTCTCCCGCTGAAGCTTTCTTT

clone_size: NA
j_call: TRBJ1-6
v_call: TRBV6-5
d_call: NA
cdr3_aa: CASSYGGRVGFSIGDPLHF
cdr3_nt: TGTGCCAGCAGTTACGGGGGCAGGGTAGGATTTTCGATTGGTGATCCCCTCCACTTT

clone_size: few
j_call: TRBJ1-5
v_call: TRBV6-6
d_call: NA
cdr3_aa: CASSYSQGPPNQPQHF
cdr3_nt: TGTGCCAGCAGTTACTCTCAGGGGCCGCCAAATCAGCCCCAGCATTTT

clone_size: NA
j_call: TRBJ1-5
v_call: TRBV10-3
d_call: NA
cdr3_aa: CAISVQQGRDQPQHF
cdr3_nt: TGTGCCATCAGTGTACAACAGGGTAGGGATCAGCCCCAGCATTTT

clone_size: few
j_call: TRBJ1-5
v_call: TRBV12-3/TRBV12-4
d_call: TRBD1
cdr3_aa: CASSSGRGLPQHF
cdr3_nt: TGTGCCAGCAGTTCCGGCAGGGGGCTGCCCCAGCATTTT

clone_size: NA
j_call: TRBJ2-7
v_call: TRBV20-1
d_call: NA
cdr3_aa: CSARDRVGTPYEQYF
cdr3_nt: TGCAGTGCTAGAGATCGGGTGGGGACGCCCTACGAGCAGTACTTC

clone_size: NA
j_call: TRBJ2-7
v_call: TRBV13
d_call: NA
cdr3_aa: CVSSTGPYEQYF
cdr3_nt: TGTGTCAGCAGCACCGGACCCTACGAGCAGTACTTC

clone_size: NA
j_call: TRBJ1-1
v_call: TRBV3-1
d_call: NA
cdr3_aa: CASSQDRPGEGTEAFF
cdr3_nt: TGTGCCAGCAGCCAAGATCGTCCGGGGGAGGGCACTGAAGCTTTCTTT

clone_size: NA
j_call: TRBJ1-3
v_call: TRBV15
d_call: NA
cdr3_aa: CATSSSGDGSGNTIYF
cdr3_nt: TGTGCCACCAGCAGCAGTGGGGACGGCTCTGGAAACACCATATATTTT

clone_size: few
j_call: TRBJ2-3
v_call: TRBV5-5
d_call: NA
cdr3_aa: CASSFNTDTQYF
cdr3_nt: TGTGCCAGCAGCTTCAACACAGATACGCAGTATTTT

clone_size: NA
j_call: TRBJ1-1
v_call: TRBV24-1
d_call: NA
cdr3_aa: CATSDFGLNTEAFF
cdr3_nt: TGTGCCACCAGTGATTTCGGTCTGAACACTGAAGCTTTCTTT

clone_size: few
j_call: TRBJ1-4
v_call: TRBV27
d_call: NA
cdr3_aa: CASSLRRGEKLFF
cdr3_nt: TGTGCCAGCAGTTTACGACGGGGGGAAAAACTGTTTTTT

clone_size: few
j_call: TRBJ2-5
v_call: TRBV3-1
d_call: TRBD2
cdr3_aa: CASSQDVRGDPETQYF
cdr3_nt: TGTGCCAGCAGCCAAGATGTCCGGGGGGACCCGGAGACCCAGTACTTC

clone_size: NA
j_call: TRBJ1-2
v_call: TRBV27
d_call: TRBD1
cdr3_aa: CASRNVDRANYGYTF
cdr3_nt: TGTGCCAGCAGGAACGTGGACAGGGCTAACTATGGCTACACCTTC

clone_size: NA
j_call: TRBJ1-2
v_call: TRBV12-3/TRBV12-4
d_call: NA
cdr3_aa: CASSPERTPGYGYTF
cdr3_nt: TGTGCCAGCAGTCCCGAGAGGACCCCTGGCTATGGCTACACCTTC

clone_size: few
j_call: TRBJ2-3
v_call: TRBV12-3/TRBV12-4
d_call: NA
cdr3_aa: CASSFGDTQYF
cdr3_nt: TGTGCCAGCAGCTTTGGGGATACGCAGTATTTT

clone_size: NA
j_call: TRBJ2-7
v_call: TRBV5-1
d_call: NA
cdr3_aa: CASSLALGYEQYF
cdr3_nt: TGCGCCAGCAGCTTGGCCTTGGGCTACGAGCAGTACTTC

clone_size: once
j_call: TRBJ2-1
v_call: TRBV12-3/TRBV12-4
d_call: TRBD1
cdr3_aa: CASSTGTGGLNEQFF
cdr3_nt: TGTGCCAGCAGTACCGGGACAGGGGGTCTCAATGAGCAGTTCTTC

clone_size: NA
j_call: TRBJ1-1
v_call: TRBV5-1
d_call: TRBD1
cdr3_aa: CASSLEIRGPGDTEAFF
cdr3_nt: TGCGCCAGCAGCTTGGAAATTAGGGGGCCAGGAGACACTGAAGCTTTCTTT